A single sample is the source of the 31 T cell receptor beta chains below, sequenced in a study of blood T cell repertoires in COVID-19. TCRdb keeps only in-frame clones here, not all; method: immunoSEQ multiplex PCR. The table shows roughly 90,000 clones, with 75% to 90% occurring only once. Sequencing input: peripheral blood. These TCRs come from an older woman with acute or convalescent COVID-19.

The chain has TRBV9 and TRBJ2-1, with TRBD2 as a possible D gene (6 bases). Trimming removed 0 bases at V and 0 bases at J, with 16 bases between. CDR3 length equals 18 residues. CDR1 and CDR2 (germline): SGDLS, YYNGEE. The CDR3 is CASSVDKDGRSSYNEQFF. DNA of the CDR3: TGTGCCAGCAGCGTAGACAAAGACGGGAGAAGCTCCTACAATGAGCAGTTCTTC.

This chain connects TRBV27 to TRBJ2-1, with 8 nucleotides matching TRBD2. The CDR3 covers 15 residues. With 2 bases clipped from V and 5 bases from J, the junction kept 5 bases outside the gene matches. Germline V gene sequence: CDR1 MNHEY, CDR2 SMNVEV (reference sequence). CDR3 protein: CASSLTSGENNEQFF. The CDR3 region has the DNA TGTGCCAGCAGTTTAACTAGCGGAGAAAACAATGAGCAGTTCTTC.

The chain links TRBV6-5 to TRBJ1-1; 8 bases align to TRBD1. J gave up 5 bases and V 7 bases, and 6 bases lay outside the gene matches. CDR3 size: 13 residues. The V gene's germline CDR1 is MNHEY and CDR2 SVGAGI. CDR3: CASTFRGRTEAFF. DNA of the CDR3: TGTGCCAGCACTTTCAGGGGGCGGACTGAAGCTTTCTTT.

This clone was seen just once. This chain links TRBV4-1 with TRBJ1-1; 8 positions match TRBD1. Germline trimming cut 1 base from V and 1 base from J; bases unmatched to any gene: 5. Germline CDR1 reads MGHRA; CDR2 reads YSYEKL. The CDR3 loop spans 16 amino acids. The CDR3 sequence is CASSQGFTGGNTEAFF. The CDR3 DNA follows: TGCGCCAGCAGCCAAGGTTTTACAGGGGGGAACACTGAAGCTTTCTTT.

The chain is built from TRBV28 and TRBJ2-7; 11 bases map to TRBD2. The germline V gene encodes CDR1 MDHEN and CDR2 SYDVKM. V lost 3 bases, J lost 5 bases, and 3 bases stayed unmatched. The CDR3 loop spans 14 amino acids. CDR3 protein: CASSLDSGRDEQYF. CDR3 coding DNA: TGTGCCAGCAGTTTGGATAGCGGGAGGGACGAGCAGTACTTC.

The chain employs TRBV2 and TRBJ1-2; D may be TRBD1 (5 bases). V dropped 4 bases and J dropped 4 bases, with 19 bases sitting between them. The CDR3 consists of 16 residues. Germline CDR1 and CDR2: SNHLY and FYNNEI. CDR3 loop: CASSATEQGRFYGYTF. As DNA, the CDR3 is TGTGCCAGCAGTGCGACAGAACAAGGGCGTTTCTATGGCTACACCTTC. The full variable domain, rest sourced from reference TRBV2 and TRBJ1-2, is EPEVTQTPSHQVTQMGQEVILRCVPISNHLYFYWYRQILGQKVEFLVSFYNNEISEKSEIFDDQFSVERPDGSNFTLKIRSTKLEDSAMYFCASSATEQGRFYGYTFGSGTRLTVV.

The rearrangement joins TRBV21-1 to TRBJ1-2; the table assigns TRBD1, which was not confirmed against the DNA. TRBV21-1 is described as a pseudogene. This CDR3 comprises 17 residues. DNA for the CDR3: TGTGCCAGCAGCAAAGAGGGCGGGACAGGGGGGTCCTATGGCTACACCTTC. Residues: CASSKEGGTGGSYGYTF.

CDR3 bases: TGTGCCAGCAGCTTAGCGGGCGGGACGAACACTGAAGCTTTCTTT. Residues: CASSLAGGTNTEAFF. The chain recombines TRBV7-2 with TRBJ1-1, with D possibly being TRBD1 (5 bases). Looked up from germline, CDR1 is SGHTA and CDR2 is FQGNSA. The CDR3 covers 15 residues. The germline V and J ends were trimmed by 0 bases and 1 base, with 9 bases remaining between them.

The chain recombines TRBV9 with TRBJ2-2, with TRBD2 matching over 13 bases. Germline CDR1 and CDR2: SGDLS and YYNGEE. This CDR3 is 18 amino acids long. Unmatched junction bases numbered 7, after V lost 0 bases and J lost 5 bases. The CDR3 nucleotides read TGTGCCAGCAGCGTAGAACTAGCGGGAGGGCCGGGGACCGGGGAGCTGTTTTTT. As protein: CASSVELAGGPGTGELFF.

This clone was seen only once. The rearrangement links TRBV7-9 to TRBJ1-1; 7 bases match TRBD1. The CDR3 sequence is 14 residues long. With 6 bases clipped from V and 5 bases from J, the junction kept 9 bases outside the gene matches. The germline gives CDR1 SEHNR, CDR2 FQNEAQ (reference sequence). This CDR3 reads CASSWGTGDTEAFF. In DNA, the CDR3 is TGTGCCAGCAGTTGGGGCACAGGGGATACTGAAGCTTTCTTT.

The chain links TRBV3-1 (or the pseudogene TRBV3-2) to TRBJ2-3; perhaps TRBD2 as D (5 bases). Germline CDR1 LGHDT, CDR2 YNNKEL (reference sequence). The V end lost 2 bases, the J end lost 5 bases, and 17 bases lay between the germline ends. This CDR3 contains 16 residues. CDR3 bases: TGTGCCAGCAGCCAAAGCACCCCGGGGAGTGGAGATACGCAGTATTTT. The encoded protein is CASSQSTPGSGDTQYF.

The rearrangement links TRBV10-2 to TRBJ1-1; D uncertain. V was clipped by 7 bases and J by 3 bases, with 9 bases between them. Germline CDR1 and CDR2: WSHSY and SAAADI. The CDR3 runs to 12 residues. CDR3 sequence: CASKARDTEAFF. DNA of the CDR3: TGCGCCAGCAAAGCGAGGGACACTGAAGCTTTCTTT.

This clone was counted only a few times. The CDR3 loop reads CASTLGTGQNQPQHF. As DNA, the CDR3 is TGTGCCAGCACCCTAGGGACAGGGCAAAATCAGCCCCAGCATTTT. The rearrangement joins TRBV2 to TRBJ1-5; 9 nucleotides agree with TRBD1. Losses at the gene ends were 7 bases for V and 4 bases for J; bases not matched to a gene: 8. The V gene's germline CDR1 is SNHLY and CDR2 FYNNEI. There are 15 residues in the CDR3.

The table lists this clone with a few counts. The genes are TRBV9 and TRBJ2-1; TRBD2 agrees at 12 bases. In germline, CDR1 is SGDLS, CDR2 YYNGEE. The CDR3 totals 13 residues. The trim removed 3 bases at V and 13 bases at J, leaving 5 bases unmatched. For the CDR3, the DNA is TGTGCCAGCAGCGCCAGGACTAGCGGGGAACAGTTCTTC. As protein: CASSARTSGEQFF.

This chain links TRBV5-6 with TRBJ2-1; 8 bases line up with TRBD2. CDR1 is SGHDT, CDR2 YYEEEE, per germline. The CDR3 is made up of 17 amino acids. Trimming took 0 bases from V and 0 from J; bases not matched to a gene: 5. Here the CDR3 reads CASSLGVSGDSYNEQFF. In nucleotides, the CDR3 is TGTGCCAGCAGCTTGGGCGTTAGCGGGGACTCCTACAATGAGCAGTTCTTC.

This clone is a singleton in its sample. The rearrangement uses TRBV7-8 and TRBJ2-7, with 10 positions matching TRBD1. From germline, CDR1 is SGHVS and CDR2 FQNEAQ. The CDR3 runs 15 residues. Germline trimming cut 2 bases from V and 6 bases from J; bases unmatched to any gene: 7. The CDR3 coding sequence is TGTGCCAGCAGCTTATGGATGGGGACAGGGGTCGAGCAGTACTTC. Its translation is CASSLWMGTGVEQYF.

This rearrangement joins TRBV5-1 to TRBJ2-6; D is perhaps TRBD2 (6 bases). The CDR3 length is 17 residues. CDR1 and CDR2 from the germline V gene are SGHRS and YFSETQ. Deletions cut 2 bases from V and 2 bases from J, with 14 bases between. The CDR3 DNA follows: TGCGCCAGCAGCTTAGGCGGGGCAATCACTGGGGCCAACGTCCTGACTTTC. Protein: CASSLGGAITGANVLTF.

The gene calls are TRBV18 and TRBJ1-4; 11 nucleotides line up with TRBD1. J lost 8 bases, V lost 1 base, and 6 bases had no gene match. The CDR3 consists of 16 residues. The germline V gene has CDR1 KGHSH and CDR2 LQKENI. The DNA of the CDR3 is TGTGCCAGCTCACCACGGGACAGGGGGAGCTCGGAAAAACTGTTTTTT. Its translation: CASSPRDRGSSEKLFF.

The chain has TRBV30 and TRBJ1-5; 9 nucleotides agree with TRBD1. The V and J ends lost 3 bases and 7 bases, in that order; junction bases with no gene match: 7. Germline CDR1 GTSNPN, CDR2 SVGIG (reference sequence). The CDR3 has 14 residues. CDR3 in DNA: TGTGCCTGGAGCCCGGGACAGGGCTACCAGCCCCAGCATTTT. Its protein product is CAWSPGQGYQPQHF.

The chain uses TRBV19 and TRBJ1-6; the match to TRBD1 covers 8 bases. V shed 5 bases, J shed 5 bases, and the junction held 2 bases outside the gene matches. The CDR3 loop spans 14 amino acids. CDR1 LNHDA and CDR2 SQIVND come from the germline V gene (reference sequence). The CDR3 DNA reads as TGTGCCAGTAGTCCGGGACAGGATAATTCACCCCTCCACTTT. Its translation: CASSPGQDNSPLHF.

The CDR3 DNA sequence: TGTGCCAGCAGTTTACTAGCGGGACAAGAGACCCAGTACTTC. As protein: CASSLLAGQETQYF. The genes are TRBV28 and TRBJ2-5, with TRBD2 matching over 9 bases. V shed 2 bases and J 2 bases; nucleotides not matched to a gene: 0. The CDR3 runs to 14 residues. Per germline, CDR1 MDHEN and CDR2 SYDVKM.

This chain joins TRBV5-1 and TRBJ1-2; TRBD1 matches 9 bases. Germline loops: CDR1 SGHRS, CDR2 YFSETQ. CDR3 length equals 15 residues. J gave up 3 bases and V 3 bases, and 6 bases lay outside the gene matches. The CDR3 loop reads CASSWGTGWDYGYTF. The CDR3 coding sequence is TGCGCCAGCAGCTGGGGGACAGGGTGGGACTATGGCTACACCTTC. Full variable domain (remainder filled in from reference TRBV5-1 and TRBJ1-2): KAGVTQTPRYLIKTRGQQVTLSCSPISGHRSVSWYQQTPGQGLQFLFEYFSETQRNKGNFPGRFSGRQFSNSRSEMNVSTLELGDSALYLCASSWGTGWDYGYTFGSGTRLTVV.

This clone was counted once. The chain carries TRBV19 and TRBJ2-7, with 9 bases aligning to TRBD1. CDR1 and CDR2 from the germline V gene are LNHDA and SQIVND (reference sequence). The CDR3 has 13 amino acids. Unmatched junction bases numbered 1, after V lost 6 bases and J lost 1 base. The CDR3 loop is CASRGTGSYEQYF. The CDR3 nucleotides are TGTGCCAGTAGAGGGACAGGGTCCTACGAGCAGTACTTC.

The chain uses TRBV3-1 (or the pseudogene TRBV3-2) and TRBJ2-7, with TRBD2 matching over 8 bases. This CDR3 is built from 16 residues. V gave up 4 bases and J gave up 1 base; unmatched junction bases: 9. Germline CDR1 and CDR2: LGHDT and YNNKEL (reference sequence). The CDR3 nucleotides read TGTGCCAGCAGCCGCGGACTAGCTCGTTTGTCCTACGAGCAGTACTTC. Protein product: CASSRGLARLSYEQYF.

The V and J genes are TRBV2 and TRBJ2-7; TRBD2 aligns across 11 bases. CDR1 and CDR2 (germline): SNHLY, FYNNEI. The length of the CDR3 is 15 residues. The junction had 5 bases not matched to a gene; V was cut back by 3 bases and J by 4 bases. CDR3 DNA: TGTGCCAGCAGTGATCAGGGACTAGCGGTATACGAGCAGTACTTC. Encoded protein: CASSDQGLAVYEQYF. The full variable domain, with the rest looked up from reference TRBV2 and TRBJ2-7, is EPEVTQTPSHQVTQMGQEVILRCVPISNHLYFYWYRQILGQKVEFLVSFYNNEISEKSEIFDDQFSVERPDGSNFTLKIRSTKLEDSAMYFCASSDQGLAVYEQYFGPGTRLTVT.

V gene TRBV5-1 combines with J gene TRBJ1-5; 8 positions agree with TRBD1. Trimming cost V 4 bases and J 2 bases; bases outside gene matches: 5. CDR1 is SGHRS, CDR2 YFSETQ, per germline. There are 15 residues in the CDR3. The CDR3 DNA is TGCGCCAGCAGCATTTCGGGACAGGGCAATCAGCCCCAGCATTTT. It translates to CASSISGQGNQPQHF. Full variable domain (remainder filled in from reference TRBV5-1 and TRBJ1-5): KAGVTQTPRYLIKTRGQQVTLSCSPISGHRSVSWYQQTPGQGLQFLFEYFSETQRNKGNFPGRFSGRQFSNSRSEMNVSTLELGDSALYLCASSISGQGNQPQHFGDGTRLSIL.

The chain combines TRBV3-1 (or the pseudogene TRBV3-2) with TRBJ1-4, with unresolved D. The ends were cut back, 1 base at V and 3 bases at J, with 9 bases in the middle. CDR1 and CDR2 from the germline V gene are LGHDT and YNNKEL (reference sequence). CDR3 length: 15 amino acids. The CDR3 protein is CASSQGSGSNEKLFF. The CDR3 DNA is TGTGCCAGCAGCCAAGGATCGGGGTCTAATGAAAAACTGTTTTTT.

The rearrangement uses TRBV7-2 and TRBJ2-1, with 8 bases fitting TRBD2. V shed 1 base and J 7 bases; nucleotides not matched to a gene: 9. This CDR3 is built from 16 residues. CDR1 is SGHTA, CDR2 FQGNSA, per germline. CDR3 coding DNA: TGTGCCAGCAGCTTAGTAGGGACTAGTTTTAATAATGAGCAGTTCTTC. As protein: CASSLVGTSFNNEQFF.

The chain couples TRBV7-6 to TRBJ2-1; 12 bases align to TRBD2. V was clipped by 4 bases and J by 6 bases; unmatched bases: 7. Germline CDR1 reads SGHVS; CDR2 reads FNYEAQ. The CDR3 contains 16 residues. In DNA form, the CDR3 reads TGTGCCAGCAGCTCCCCTAGCGGGAGGGTACCCAATGAGCAGTTCTTC. It is translated as CASSSPSGRVPNEQFF. The full variable domain, in which reference TRBV7-6 and TRBJ2-1 provide the parts outside the CDR3, is GAGVSQSPRYKVTKRGQDVALRCDPISGHVSLYWYRQALGQGPEFLTYFNYEAQQDKSGLPNDRFSAERPEGSISTLTIQRTEQRDSAMYRCASSSPSGRVPNEQFFGPGTRLTVL.

The chain links TRBV11-2 to TRBJ2-2; 9 bases are shared with TRBD2. This CDR3 has 16 amino acids. The V gene end was trimmed by 1 base and the J gene end by 2 bases; junction bases not matched to a gene: 2. Per the germline V gene, CDR1 is SGHAT and CDR2 is FQNNGV. DNA for the CDR3: TGTGCCAGCAGCTTAGGAGCGGGGGGCAACACCGGGGAGCTGTTTTTT. It codes for CASSLGAGGNTGELFF.

Only one count was recorded for this clone. The chain uses TRBV12-3 or TRBV12-4 and TRBJ2-7; no reliable D call. The germline V and J ends were trimmed by 2 bases and 7 bases, with 12 bases remaining between them. This CDR3 comprises 13 residues. CDR3 bases: TGTGCCAGCAGTTTAAACAGCCTTGGAGAGCAGTACTTC. This gives the protein CASSLNSLGEQYF.